The rows below give T cell receptor beta chains drawn from one sample of a study of blood T cell repertoires in COVID-19. Sequencing was performed with immunoSEQ multiplex PCR; in TCRdb, only in-frame clones are kept and a portion is missing. The sample includes 300,000 to 400,000 clones, roughly 89% of them seen just once. The sample comprised peripheral blood. The receptors shown here come from a woman younger than 35 who had recovered from COVID-19. Both conserved end residues are part of each CDR3. The D gene is left open where the match is weak. The size of a clone is reported for some rows only, either as once, few or many, or as a class for expanded clones.

j_call clone_size v_call d_call cdr3_nt cdr3_aa
TRBJ2-5 - TRBV7-9 - TGTGCCAGCAAGCGAGACAGGGAGACCCAGTACTTC CASKRDRETQYF
TRBJ1-1 - TRBV9 - TGTGCCAGCAGCGTAGCCTCCGGGTGGACTGAAGCTTTCTTT CASSVASGWTEAFF
TRBJ2-5 - TRBV29-1 TRBD2 TGCAGCGTTTCCGACTCCCAAGAGACTAGCGGGTACCAAGAGACCCAGTACTTC CSVSDSQETSGYQETQYF
TRBJ1-2 - TRBV30 - TGTGCCTGGAGTTCGGGGGTCGGAGGCTACACCTTC CAWSSGVGGYTF
TRBJ2-3 - TRBV11-3 TRBD1 TGTGCCAGCAGCTCACAGGGGCGAATGACAGATACGCAGTATTTT CASSSQGRMTDTQYF
TRBJ2-3 - TRBV5-1 - TGCGCCAGCAGCTTGGAGGGGTCCGCGTATACGCAGTATTTT CASSLEGSAYTQYF
TRBJ1-4 - TRBV2 - TGTGCCAGCGGCTACTATGGGGCGCCTGGCGAAAAACTGTTTTTT CASGYYGAPGEKLFF
TRBJ2-1 - TRBV11-2 TRBD2 TGTGCCAGCACCAGGACTAGCGGAACCTACAATGAGCAGTTCTTC CASTRTSGTYNEQFF
TRBJ2-3 - TRBV7-8 TRBD2 TGTGCCAGCAGCTTAACTAGCGGGAGGGCAGATACGCAGTATTTT CASSLTSGRADTQYF
TRBJ1-2 - TRBV7-9 TRBD1 TGTGCCAGCAGCCACCCCAGCGACAGGGAATATGGCTACACCTTC CASSHPSDREYGYTF
TRBJ1-1 - TRBV18 - TGTGCCAGCTCACCAGGGCCTCCGCCCCTCGAGGCTTTCTTT CASSPGPPPLEAFF
TRBJ2-3 - TRBV5-1 TRBD2 TGCGCCAGCAGCTTGGGGGAGGGAACAGATACGCAGTATTTT CASSLGEGTDTQYF
TRBJ2-6 - TRBV6-1 - TGTGCCAGCAGTGATTTGTCCGTCTCTGGGGCCAACGTCCTGACTTTC CASSDLSVSGANVLTF
TRBJ1-4 - TRBV4-3 TRBD1 TGCGCCAGCAGCCAGGCATCCGGGACAGGGAGTGAAAAACTGTTTTTT CASSQASGTGSEKLFF
TRBJ1-6 - TRBV3-1/TRBV3-2 - TGTGCCAGCAGCCAGGGACATGGAGATAATTCACCCCTCCACTTT CASSQGHGDNSPLHF
TRBJ2-5 once TRBV19 TRBD2 TGTGCCAGTAGTCGGACTAGCGGGAGAGGGGAGACCCAGTACTTC CASSRTSGRGETQYF
TRBJ1-2 - TRBV5-1 - TGCGCCAGCAAGTTAGACTATGGCTACACCTTC CASKLDYGYTF
TRBJ2-1 - TRBV30 TRBD2 TGTGCCGGTAAACGGGAGGTTAGGGATGAGCAGTTCTTC CAGKREVRDEQFF
TRBJ1-5 - TRBV19 TRBD1 TGTGCCAGTAGTGCCGGGACAGGGTTTCAGCCCCAGCATTTT CASSAGTGFQPQHF
TRBJ2-1 - TRBV6-5 TRBD2 TGTGCCAGCAGTTACTCGGGAGGGTTAGCGCACAATGAGCAGTTCTTC CASSYSGGLAHNEQFF
TRBJ2-2 few TRBV5-3 - TGTGCCAGAAGCTTGCGAGTACAGGGCGGGGAGCTGTTTTTT CARSLRVQGGELFF
TRBJ1-4 - TRBV28 - TGTGCCAGCAGCTCGGGGGGTGAAAAACTGTTTTTT CASSSGGEKLFF
TRBJ2-3 - TRBV6-5 TRBD2 TGTGCCAGCAGTTCGATTAGCGGGAGTGACACAGATACGCAGTATTTT CASSSISGSDTDTQYF
TRBJ1-5 - TRBV7-8 TRBD1 TGTGCCAGCAGCTTTTTCAACCAGGACAGGGGGCTTACGAGCAATCAGCCCCAGCATTTT CASSFFNQDRGLTSNQPQHF
TRBJ1-1 - TRBV7-2 - TGTGCCAGCAGCCTCCGCGGCGCTGAAGCTTTCTTT CASSLRGAEAFF
TRBJ1-2 - TRBV7-9 TRBD1 TGTGCCAGCAGCTTAGATGAGGGGGCAGATGGCTACACCTTC CASSLDEGADGYTF
TRBJ2-5 few TRBV6-6 TRBD1 TGTGCCAGCAGTTGGGGGACAGGGAGTGGAGAAGAGACCCAGTACTTC CASSWGTGSGEETQYF
TRBJ2-2 - TRBV6-2/TRBV6-3 TRBD2 TGTGCCAGCAGCGGACTAGCGGACGGGGAGCTGTTTTTT CASSGLADGELFF
TRBJ1-1 - TRBV19 - TGTGCCAGTAGTATTACAGGGTTCCCCACTGAAGCTTTCTTT CASSITGFPTEAFF
TRBJ2-1 - TRBV5-1 - TGCGCCAGCAGCTTGGGCGACTCATCCTACAATGAGCAGTTCTTC CASSLGDSSYNEQFF
TRBJ2-3 - TRBV9 TRBD2 TGTGCCAGCAGCGTAGGTTTGGGGACTAGCCTGAGCACAGATACGCAGTATTTT CASSVGLGTSLSTDTQYF
TRBJ2-3 - TRBV20-1 TRBD2 TGCAGTGCTAGTCGACAAAGGGGAGGGGCAGATACGCAGTATTTT CSASRQRGGADTQYF
TRBJ1-2 once TRBV14 - TGTGCCAGCAGCCAAGATACGACGGGAAACTATGGCTACACCTTC CASSQDTTGNYGYTF
TRBJ2-1 - TRBV27 TRBD2 TGTGCCAGCAGTTTATCGGGACTAGTAGGATATGAGCAGTTCTTC CASSLSGLVGYEQFF
TRBJ1-1 - TRBV29-1 - TGCAGCGTTGCGGACAGACGTAATTTAGAAGCTTTCTTT CSVADRRNLEAFF
TRBJ2-6 - TRBV4-3 TRBD1 TGCGCCAGCAGCCAGGGAACAGGGGCTGGGGCCAACGTCCTGACTTTC CASSQGTGAGANVLTF
TRBJ1-5 - TRBV27 TRBD1 TGTGCCAGCAGTTTCGGGAGGGACAGAAGCAATCAGCCCCAGCATTTT CASSFGRDRSNQPQHF
TRBJ1-2 - TRBV12-3/TRBV12-4 - TGTGCCAGCAGTTTGGGCGTCGACTATGGCTACACCTTC CASSLGVDYGYTF
TRBJ2-5 - TRBV21-1 - TGTGCCAGCAGCTTGGCCCCCCTAGCGGTCCTAGGGGAGACCCAGTACTTC CASSLAPLAVLGETQYF
TRBJ1-2 - TRBV5-4 TRBD1 TGTGCCAGCAGCTTGGACAGGGGCTTGTGGGGCTACACCTTC CASSLDRGLWGYTF
TRBJ2-1 - TRBV5-6 TRBD2 TGTGCCAGCAGCTTGTCCCAGGGAGGGTATGAGCAGTTCTTC CASSLSQGGYEQFF
TRBJ1-3 - TRBV12-5 - TGTGCTAGTGGTTTGGTTTCACAGCCGCTCTCTGGAAACACCATATATTTT CASGLVSQPLSGNTIYF
TRBJ2-3 - TRBV5-8 TRBD2 TGTGCCAGCAGCCTAGACGGGAGGGCTACAGATACGCAGTATTTT CASSLDGRATDTQYF
TRBJ2-1 - TRBV19 - TGTGCCAGTAGTGCAAGGTCTGAGGGCTACAATGAGCAGTTCTTC CASSARSEGYNEQFF
TRBJ2-5 - TRBV7-2 TRBD2 TGTGCCAGCAGCTTATCGACGGGGGGGTTTGGAACCCAGTACTTC CASSLSTGGFGTQYF
TRBJ2-2 - TRBV27 TRBD1 TGTGCCAGCAGTTTACTGGGACAGGGAAACGGGGAGCTGTTTTTT CASSLLGQGNGELFF
TRBJ1-1 - TRBV3-1/TRBV3-2 - TGTGCCAGCAGCCCCACCACATCGAGGATCATGAACACTGAAGCTTTCTTT CASSPTTSRIMNTEAFF
TRBJ2-5 once TRBV10-3 TRBD2 TGTGCCATCAGTGAGCCTATAGGGCAGCGGGGTCAACAAGAGACCCAGTACTTC CAISEPIGQRGQQETQYF
TRBJ2-3 - TRBV2 - TGTGCCAGCAGTGAATGGGGGGGCACAGATACGCAGTATTTT CASSEWGGTDTQYF
TRBJ1-4 - TRBV11-2 - TGTGCCAGCAGCTTCCGTCAGGTCGGAGAAAAACTGTTTTTT CASSFRQVGEKLFF
TRBJ1-1 once TRBV30 TRBD1 TGTGCCTGGAGTGGGACAGGGAGGGTATTGAGGACTGAAGCTTTCTTT CAWSGTGRVLRTEAFF
TRBJ2-1 - TRBV15 - TGTGCCACCAGCAGAGATCGCGGGCTAGCTTACAATGAGCAGTTCTTC CATSRDRGLAYNEQFF
TRBJ2-5 - TRBV7-8 TRBD1 TGTGCCAGCAGCCAACTCCACAGGGGCGGGGAGACCCAGTACTTC CASSQLHRGGETQYF
TRBJ1-1 - TRBV20-1 - TGCAGTGCATCCGGCACTGAAGCTTTCTTT CSASGTEAFF
TRBJ1-2 once TRBV11-2 TRBD1 TGTGCCAGCAGCTTAGGGACAGGGGCGGCAGGCTACACCTTC CASSLGTGAAGYTF
TRBJ2-1 - TRBV6-6 TRBD2 TGTGCCAGCAGTCGGGAGGGAGTCAGCTTGAGCTCCTACAATGAGCAGTTCTTC CASSREGVSLSSYNEQFF
TRBJ1-1 - TRBV7-9 TRBD1 TGTGCCAGCAGCTTAATAGGGGGCAACACTGAAGCTTTCTTT CASSLIGGNTEAFF
TRBJ1-6 - TRBV30 - TGTGCCTGGAGTGCCTACGAGTCACCCCTCCACTTT CAWSAYESPLHF
TRBJ1-1 - TRBV10-3 - TGTGCCATCAATCCGACGGGAAACACTGAAGCTTTCTTT CAINPTGNTEAFF